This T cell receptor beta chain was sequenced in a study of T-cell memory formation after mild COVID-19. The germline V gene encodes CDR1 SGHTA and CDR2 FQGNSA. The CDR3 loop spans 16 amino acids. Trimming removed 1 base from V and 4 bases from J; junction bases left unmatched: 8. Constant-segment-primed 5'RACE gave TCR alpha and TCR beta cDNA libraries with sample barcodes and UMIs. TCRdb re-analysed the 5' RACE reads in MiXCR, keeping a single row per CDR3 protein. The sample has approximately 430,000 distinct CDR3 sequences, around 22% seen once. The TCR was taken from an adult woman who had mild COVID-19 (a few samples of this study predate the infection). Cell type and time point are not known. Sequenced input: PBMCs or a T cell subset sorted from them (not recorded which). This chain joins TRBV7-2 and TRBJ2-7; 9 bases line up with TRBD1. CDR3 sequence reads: CASSLESPGQGYEQYF. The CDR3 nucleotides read TGTGCCAGCAGCTTAGAATCTCCGGGACAGGGTTACGAGCAGTACTTC.